This TCR beta chain was observed in a study of blood T cells in healthy people across ages. Study-level findings and limits: Per million T cells, TCR beta diversity dropped about linearly as age rose.

Concerning this clonotype: Its target is unknown.

Per germline, CDR1 DFQATT and CDR2 SNEGSKA (reference sequence). The CDR3 length is 15 residues. The V gene lost 0 bases and the J gene lost 8 bases, with 17 bases spanning the gap. Next came a second PCR, run for about 7 to 12 cycles, which used a sample-barcoded 5' primer along with a J-beta primer mix. Researchers report that a template-switch adaptor with 12 random nucleotides tagged each cDNA molecule. TCRdb reanalysed the 5' RACE reads using MiXCR and keeps one entry per CDR3 protein. This repertoire shows roughly 2 million distinct CDR3 sequences, 49% found once; its top ten account for approximately 2.1%. Those donating, healthy Caucasian individuals from Russia, were aged about 6 to 100. Per individual sample, total RNA of at least 6 micrograms was extracted.

The sample taken for sequencing was blood. The receptor was derived from a woman between 35 and 50 years old in good health. This chain links TRBV20-1 with TRBJ1-3; possible D gene TRBD1, 6 bases. CDR3: CSARDGGGLRDTIYF. The CDR3 bases are TGCAGTGCTAGAGATGGGGGGGGCTTGCGAGACACCATATATTTT.